This TCR beta chain stems from a study of siplizumab effects on memory and regulatory T cells. A remark on this clone: Its antigen remains unknown.

Libraries were prepared by immunoSEQ multiplex PCR; TCRdb keeps only in-frame clonotypes and omits some of them. This sample carries around 95,000 clones, about 91% of them seen once, and the ten largest clones take about 0.15%. This CDR3 comprises 17 residues. The V segment lost 3 bases and the J segment 4 bases; nucleotides outside the gene matches: 11. Findings and limits, study-wide: Unstimulated subsets were the mapping target of only a minor fraction of alloreactive clones. Contribution to the alloresponse seemed major for naive T cells, which also seemed more diverse than memory cells.

The clonotype was recovered from a human donor in good health. The sequencing input was CD4+ T cells sorted from blood. J is TRBJ1-5 and V is TRBV23-1, with 8 bases fitting TRBD1. TRBV23-1 is recorded as an ORF, its role being uncertain. CDR3 residues: CASSHLDRAPQNQPQHF. Written as DNA, the CDR3 is TGCGCCAGCAGTCATTTGGACAGGGCGCCCCAAAATCAGCCCCAGCATTTT.